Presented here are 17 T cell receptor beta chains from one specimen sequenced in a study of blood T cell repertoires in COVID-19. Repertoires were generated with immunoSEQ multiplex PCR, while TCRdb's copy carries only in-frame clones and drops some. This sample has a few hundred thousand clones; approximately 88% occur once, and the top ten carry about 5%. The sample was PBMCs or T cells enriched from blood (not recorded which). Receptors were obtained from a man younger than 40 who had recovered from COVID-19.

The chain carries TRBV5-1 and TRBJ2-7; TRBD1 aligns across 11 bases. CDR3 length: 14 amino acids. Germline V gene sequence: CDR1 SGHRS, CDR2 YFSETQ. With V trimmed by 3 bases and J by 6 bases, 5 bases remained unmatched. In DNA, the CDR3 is TGCGCCAGCAGCTCATCCGGGACAGGGGGCGAGCAGTACTTC. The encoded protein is CASSSSGTGGEQYF.

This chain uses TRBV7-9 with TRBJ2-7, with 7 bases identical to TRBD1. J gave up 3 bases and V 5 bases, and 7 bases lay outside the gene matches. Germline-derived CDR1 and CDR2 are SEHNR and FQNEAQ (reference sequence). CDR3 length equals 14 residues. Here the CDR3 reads CASSGTGQDYEQYF. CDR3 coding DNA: TGTGCCAGCAGCGGAACCGGACAGGACTACGAGCAGTACTTC. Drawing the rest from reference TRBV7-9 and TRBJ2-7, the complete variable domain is DTGVSQNPRHKITKRGQNVTFRCDPISEHNRLYWYRQTLGQGPEFLTYFQNEAQLEKSRLLSDRFSAERPKGSFSTLEIQRTEQGDSAMYLCASSGTGQDYEQYFGPGTRLTVT.

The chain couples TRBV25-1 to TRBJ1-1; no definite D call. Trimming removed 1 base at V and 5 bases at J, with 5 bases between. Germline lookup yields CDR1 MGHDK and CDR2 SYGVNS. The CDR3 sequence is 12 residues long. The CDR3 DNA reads TGTGCCAGCAGTGAATGGGAGACTGAAGCTTTCTTT. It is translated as CASSEWETEAFF.

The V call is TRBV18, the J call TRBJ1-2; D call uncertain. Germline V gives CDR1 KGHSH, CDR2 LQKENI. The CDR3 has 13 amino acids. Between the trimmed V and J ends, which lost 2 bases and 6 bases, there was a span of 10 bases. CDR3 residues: CASSPKGADGYTF. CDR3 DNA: TGTGCCAGCTCACCAAAGGGAGCGGATGGCTACACCTTC.

CDR3 amino acids: CASQTDRGGGELFF. The CDR3 DNA reads TGTGCCAGCCAGACGGACAGGGGAGGCGGGGAGCTGTTTTTT. J is TRBJ2-2 and V is TRBV6-4; 9 bases are a match to TRBD1. After removal of 8 bases from V and 7 bases from J, the junction contained 8 bases not matched to a gene. CDR1 MRHNA and CDR2 SNTAGT come from the germline V gene. The CDR3 is 14 residues long.

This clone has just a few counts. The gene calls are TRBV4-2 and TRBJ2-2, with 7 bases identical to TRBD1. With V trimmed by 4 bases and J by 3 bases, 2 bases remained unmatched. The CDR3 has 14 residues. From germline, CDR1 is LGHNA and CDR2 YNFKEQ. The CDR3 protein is CASSLGTDTGELFF. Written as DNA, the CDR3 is TGTGCCAGCAGCCTCGGGACAGACACCGGGGAGCTGTTTTTT.

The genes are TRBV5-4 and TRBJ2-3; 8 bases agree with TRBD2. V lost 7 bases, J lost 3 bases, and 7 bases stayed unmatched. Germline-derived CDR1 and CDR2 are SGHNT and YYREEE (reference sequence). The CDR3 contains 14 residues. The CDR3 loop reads CASESGGATDTQYF. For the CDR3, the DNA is TGTGCCAGCGAGTCGGGGGGGGCGACAGATACGCAGTATTTT. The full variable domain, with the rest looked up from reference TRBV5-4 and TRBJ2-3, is ETGVTQSPTHLIKTRGQQVTLRCSSQSGHNTVSWYQQALGQGPQFIFQYYREEENGRGNFPPRFSGLQFPNYSSELNVNALELDDSALYLCASESGGATDTQYFGPGTRLTVL.

DNA for the CDR3: TGTGCCAGCTCATCTGGTACAGGGGGCGATCAGCCCCAGCATTTT. Translation gives CASSSGTGGDQPQHF. The chain combines TRBV18 with TRBJ1-5; 9 bases agree with TRBD1. V trimming: 5 bases; J trimming: 5 bases; junction bases outside the gene matches: 7. Germline V gene lookup returns CDR1 KGHSH and CDR2 LQKENI. CDR3 length: 15 residues.

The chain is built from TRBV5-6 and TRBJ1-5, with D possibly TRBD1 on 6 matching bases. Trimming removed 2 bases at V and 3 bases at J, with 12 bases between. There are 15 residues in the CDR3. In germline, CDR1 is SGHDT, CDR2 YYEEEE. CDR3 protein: CASSLNQGLNQPQHF. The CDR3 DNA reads TGTGCCAGCAGCTTAAACCAGGGGCTCAATCAGCCCCAGCATTTT.

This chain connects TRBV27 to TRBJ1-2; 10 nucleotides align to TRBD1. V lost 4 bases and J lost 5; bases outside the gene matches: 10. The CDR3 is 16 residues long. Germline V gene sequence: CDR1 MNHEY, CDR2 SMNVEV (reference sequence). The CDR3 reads CASSSRQGALKYGYTF. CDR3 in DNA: TGTGCCAGCAGTTCCCGACAGGGGGCTTTAAAGTATGGCTACACCTTC.

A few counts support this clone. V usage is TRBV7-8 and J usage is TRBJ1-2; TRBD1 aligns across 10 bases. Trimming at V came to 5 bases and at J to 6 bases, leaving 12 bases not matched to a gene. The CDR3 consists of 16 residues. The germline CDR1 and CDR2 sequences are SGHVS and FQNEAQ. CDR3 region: CASSTTTGGLYHGYTF. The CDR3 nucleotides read TGTGCCAGCAGCACTACGACAGGGGGCTTATACCATGGCTACACCTTC.

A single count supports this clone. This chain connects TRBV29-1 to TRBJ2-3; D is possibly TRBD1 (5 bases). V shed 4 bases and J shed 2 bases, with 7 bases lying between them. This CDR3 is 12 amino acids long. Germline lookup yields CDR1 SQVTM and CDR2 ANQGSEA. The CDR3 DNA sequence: TGCAGCGTTGCGACAGACACAGATACGCAGTATTTT. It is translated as CSVATDTDTQYF.

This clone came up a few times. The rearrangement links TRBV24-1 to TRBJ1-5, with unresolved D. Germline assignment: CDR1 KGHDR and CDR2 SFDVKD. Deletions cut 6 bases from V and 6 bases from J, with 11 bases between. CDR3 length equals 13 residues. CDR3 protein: CATSLEKGQPQHF. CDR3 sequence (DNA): TGTGCCACCAGTCTGGAGAAAGGTCAGCCCCAGCATTTT.

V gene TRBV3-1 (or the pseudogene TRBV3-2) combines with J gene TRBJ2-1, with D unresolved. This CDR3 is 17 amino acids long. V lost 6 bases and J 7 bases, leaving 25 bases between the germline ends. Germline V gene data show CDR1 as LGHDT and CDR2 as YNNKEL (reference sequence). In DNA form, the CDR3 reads TGTGCCAGCAGTTACACCGGGTCCCAGTTCGGTAGGAATGAGCAGTTCTTC. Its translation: CASSYTGSQFGRNEQFF.

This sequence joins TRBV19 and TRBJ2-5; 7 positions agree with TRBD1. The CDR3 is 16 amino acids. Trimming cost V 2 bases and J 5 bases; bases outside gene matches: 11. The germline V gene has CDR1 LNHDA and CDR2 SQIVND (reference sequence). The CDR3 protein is CASSIRTGVRGETQYF. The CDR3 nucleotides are TGTGCCAGTAGTATAAGAACAGGGGTTAGGGGGGAGACCCAGTACTTC.

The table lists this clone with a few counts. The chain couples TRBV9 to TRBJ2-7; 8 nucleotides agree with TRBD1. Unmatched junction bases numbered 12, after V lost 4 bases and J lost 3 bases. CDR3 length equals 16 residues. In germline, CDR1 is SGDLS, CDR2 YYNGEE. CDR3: CASSPRDRRNIYEQYF. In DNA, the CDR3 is TGTGCCAGCAGCCCCCGGGACAGGCGAAACATCTACGAGCAGTACTTC. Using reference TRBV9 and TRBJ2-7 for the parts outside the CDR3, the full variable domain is DSGVTQTPKHLITATGQRVTLRCSPRSGDLSVYWYQQSLDQGLQFLIQYYNGEERAKGNILERFSAQQFPDLHSELNLSSLELGDSALYFCASSPRDRRNIYEQYFGPGTRLTVT.

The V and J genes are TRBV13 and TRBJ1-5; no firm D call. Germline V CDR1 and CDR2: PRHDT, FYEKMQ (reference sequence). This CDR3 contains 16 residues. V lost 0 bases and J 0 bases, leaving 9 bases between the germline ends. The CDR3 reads CASSLGLSGSNQPQHF. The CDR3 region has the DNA TGTGCCAGCAGCTTAGGCCTAAGCGGTAGCAATCAGCCCCAGCATTTT.